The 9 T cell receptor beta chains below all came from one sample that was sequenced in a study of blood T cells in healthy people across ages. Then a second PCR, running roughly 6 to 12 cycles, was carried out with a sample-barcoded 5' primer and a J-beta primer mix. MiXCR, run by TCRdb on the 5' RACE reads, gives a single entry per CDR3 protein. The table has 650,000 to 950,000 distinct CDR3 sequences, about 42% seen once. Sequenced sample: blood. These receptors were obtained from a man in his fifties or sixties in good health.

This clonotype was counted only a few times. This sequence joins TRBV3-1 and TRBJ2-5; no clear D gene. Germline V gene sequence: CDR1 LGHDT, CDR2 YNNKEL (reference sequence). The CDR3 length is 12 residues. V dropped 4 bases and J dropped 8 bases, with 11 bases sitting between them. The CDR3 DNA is TGTGCCAGCAGCCCTCGTTCTCCTACCCAGTACTTC. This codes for CASSPRSPTQYF.

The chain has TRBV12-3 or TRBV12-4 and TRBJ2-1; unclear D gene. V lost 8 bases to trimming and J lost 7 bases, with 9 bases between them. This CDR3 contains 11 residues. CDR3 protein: CASGRSNEQFF. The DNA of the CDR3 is TGTGCCAGCGGAAGATCGAATGAGCAGTTCTTC.

In nucleotides, the CDR3 is TGTGCCAGCAGCGAAGGACTAGCGGACCCCTACGAGCAGTACTTC. Translating it yields CASSEGLADPYEQYF. This rearrangement joins TRBV7-2 to TRBJ2-7, with TRBD2 matching 10 bases. Per the germline V gene, CDR1 is SGHTA and CDR2 is FQGNSA. CDR3 length: 15 residues. V dropped 5 bases and J dropped 2; count of bases not matched to a gene: 6.

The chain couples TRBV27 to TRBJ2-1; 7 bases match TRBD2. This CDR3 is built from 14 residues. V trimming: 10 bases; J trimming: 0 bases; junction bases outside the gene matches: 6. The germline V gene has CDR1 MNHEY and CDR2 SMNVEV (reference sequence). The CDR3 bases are TGTGCCACCGCGGGAGTAAGCTCCTACAATGAGCAGTTCTTC. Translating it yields CATAGVSSYNEQFF.

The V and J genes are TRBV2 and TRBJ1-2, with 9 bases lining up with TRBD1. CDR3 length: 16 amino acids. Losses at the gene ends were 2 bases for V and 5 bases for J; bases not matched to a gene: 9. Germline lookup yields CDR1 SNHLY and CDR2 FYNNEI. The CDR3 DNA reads TGTGCCAGCAGTGAACGACAGGGGGTGTGGGGATATGGCTACACCTTC. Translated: CASSERQGVWGYGYTF.

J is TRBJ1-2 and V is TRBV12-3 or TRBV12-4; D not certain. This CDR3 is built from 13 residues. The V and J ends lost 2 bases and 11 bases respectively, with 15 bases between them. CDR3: CASSLIKGVGYTF. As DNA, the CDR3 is TGTGCCAGCAGTTTAATAAAAGGTGTCGGATACACCTTC.

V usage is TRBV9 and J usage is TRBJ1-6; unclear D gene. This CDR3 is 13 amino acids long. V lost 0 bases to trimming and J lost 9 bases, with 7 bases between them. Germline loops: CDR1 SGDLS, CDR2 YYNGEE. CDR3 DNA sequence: TGTGCCAGCAGCGTAGAGGGCGGTTCACCCCTCCACTTT. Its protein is CASSVEGGSPLHF.

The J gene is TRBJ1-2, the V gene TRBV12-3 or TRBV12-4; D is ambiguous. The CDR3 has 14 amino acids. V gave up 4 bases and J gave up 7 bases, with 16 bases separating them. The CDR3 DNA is TGTGCCAGCAGTTCTAGTGCCGGAGGTGGTGGCTACACCTTC. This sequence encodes CASSSSAGGGGYTF.

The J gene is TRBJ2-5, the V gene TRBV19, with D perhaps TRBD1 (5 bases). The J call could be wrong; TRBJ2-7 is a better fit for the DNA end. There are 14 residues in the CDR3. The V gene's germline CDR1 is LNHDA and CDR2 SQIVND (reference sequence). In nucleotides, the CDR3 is TGTGCCAGTAGTATCGCTCCTCTGGGGCGCGAGCAGTACTTC. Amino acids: CASSIAPLGREQYF.